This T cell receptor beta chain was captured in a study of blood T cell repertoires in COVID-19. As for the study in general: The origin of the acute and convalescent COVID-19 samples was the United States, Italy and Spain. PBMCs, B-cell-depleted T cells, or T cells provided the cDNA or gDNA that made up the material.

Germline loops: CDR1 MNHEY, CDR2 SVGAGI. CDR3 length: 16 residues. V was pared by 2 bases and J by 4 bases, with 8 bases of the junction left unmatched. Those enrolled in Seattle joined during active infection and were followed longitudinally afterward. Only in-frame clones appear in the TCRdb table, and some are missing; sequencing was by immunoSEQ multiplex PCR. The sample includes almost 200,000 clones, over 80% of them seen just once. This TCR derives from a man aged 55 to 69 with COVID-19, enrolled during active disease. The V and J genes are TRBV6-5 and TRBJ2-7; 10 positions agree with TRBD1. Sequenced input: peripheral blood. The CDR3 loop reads CASSYPLGTGAYEQYF. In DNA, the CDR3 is TGTGCCAGCAGTTACCCCCTCGGGACAGGGGCATACGAGCAGTACTTC.